This T cell receptor (beta chain) came from a study of shared clonotypes between healthy human individuals. Per the germline V gene, CDR1 is SGHRS and CDR2 is YFSETQ. With 3 bases clipped from V and 1 base from J, the junction kept 4 bases outside the gene matches. The CDR3 length is 15 residues. Data came from immunoSEQ multiplex PCR; TCRdb stores just in-frame clones and leaves some out. The data contain around 990,000 clones, 60% to 85% of them seen just once; the ten biggest clones take up about 0.89%. This clonotype was sampled from a man aged 18 to 30 in good health. Some clones in this sample may be carry-over from other donors' samples. Input material: memory CD4+ T cells from PBMCs. Subset here: CD45RA-negative fraction. The chain carries TRBV5-1 and TRBJ2-7, with 10 bases fitting TRBD2. DNA for the CDR3: TGCGCCAGCAGCTGGGGGACTAGCGTGTCCTACGAGCAGTACTTC. Translated, it gives CASSWGTSVSYEQYF. The full variable domain, rest sourced from reference TRBV5-1 and TRBJ2-7, is KAGVTQTPRYLIKTRGQQVTLSCSPISGHRSVSWYQQTPGQGLQFLFEYFSETQRNKGNFPGRFSGRQFSNSRSEMNVSTLELGDSALYLCASSWGTSVSYEQYFGPGTRLTVT.